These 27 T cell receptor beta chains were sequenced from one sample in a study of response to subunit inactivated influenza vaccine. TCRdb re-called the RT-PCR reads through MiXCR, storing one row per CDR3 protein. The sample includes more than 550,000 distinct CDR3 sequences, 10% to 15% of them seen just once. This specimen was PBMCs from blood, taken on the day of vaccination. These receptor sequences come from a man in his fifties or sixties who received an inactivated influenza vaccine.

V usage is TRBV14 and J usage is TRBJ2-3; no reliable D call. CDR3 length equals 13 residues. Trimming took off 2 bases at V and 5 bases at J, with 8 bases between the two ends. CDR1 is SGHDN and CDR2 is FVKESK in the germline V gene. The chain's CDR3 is CASSQFLQDTQYF. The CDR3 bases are TGTGCCAGCAGCCAATTTCTCCAAGATACGCAGTATTTT.

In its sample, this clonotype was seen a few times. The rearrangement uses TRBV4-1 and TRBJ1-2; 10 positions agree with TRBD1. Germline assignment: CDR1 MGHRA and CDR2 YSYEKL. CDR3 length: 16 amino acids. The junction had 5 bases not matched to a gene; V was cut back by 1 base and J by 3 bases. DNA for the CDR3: TGCGCCAGCAGCCAAGGCGAGGGACAGGGGTACTATGGCTACACCTTC. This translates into CASSQGEGQGYYGYTF.

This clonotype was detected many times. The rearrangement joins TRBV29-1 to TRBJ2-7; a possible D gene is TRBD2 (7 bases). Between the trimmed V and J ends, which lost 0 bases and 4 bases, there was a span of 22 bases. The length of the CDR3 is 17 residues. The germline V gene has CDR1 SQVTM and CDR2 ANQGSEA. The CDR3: CSVEDREGEGVLYEQYF. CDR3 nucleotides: TGCAGCGTTGAAGATCGAGAGGGGGAGGGCGTATTGTACGAGCAGTACTTC.

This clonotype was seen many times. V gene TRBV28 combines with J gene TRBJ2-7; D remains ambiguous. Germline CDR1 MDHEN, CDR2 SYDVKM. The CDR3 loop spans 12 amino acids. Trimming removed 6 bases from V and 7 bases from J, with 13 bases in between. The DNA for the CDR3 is TGTGCCAGCAGCTCGGAACGGCCGGAGCAGTACTTC. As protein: CASSSERPEQYF.

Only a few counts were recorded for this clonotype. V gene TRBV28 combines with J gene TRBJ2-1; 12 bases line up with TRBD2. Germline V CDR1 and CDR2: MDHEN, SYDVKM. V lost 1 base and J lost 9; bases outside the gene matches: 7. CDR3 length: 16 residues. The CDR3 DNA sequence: TGTGCCAGCAGTTTATCCCGACTAGCGGGGGCCTCTGAGCAGTTCTTC. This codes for CASSLSRLAGASEQFF.

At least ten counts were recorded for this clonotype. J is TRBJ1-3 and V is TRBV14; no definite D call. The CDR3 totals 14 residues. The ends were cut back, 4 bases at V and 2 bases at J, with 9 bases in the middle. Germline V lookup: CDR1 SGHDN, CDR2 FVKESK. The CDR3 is CASSPLGPGNTIYF. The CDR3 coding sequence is TGTGCCAGCAGCCCCCTCGGACCTGGAAACACCATATATTTT.

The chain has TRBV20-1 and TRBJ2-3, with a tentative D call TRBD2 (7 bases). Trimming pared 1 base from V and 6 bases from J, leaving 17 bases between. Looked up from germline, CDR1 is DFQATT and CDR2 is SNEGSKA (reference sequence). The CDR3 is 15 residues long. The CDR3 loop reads CSARGSRGARDTQYF. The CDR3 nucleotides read TGCAGTGCTAGAGGATCTCGGGGGGCCAGGGATACGCAGTATTTT.

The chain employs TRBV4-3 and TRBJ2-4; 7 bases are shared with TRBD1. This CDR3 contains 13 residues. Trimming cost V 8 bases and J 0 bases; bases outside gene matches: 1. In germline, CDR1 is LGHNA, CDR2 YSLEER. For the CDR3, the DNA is TGCGCCAGCGGGGACAGAGCCAAAAACATTCAGTACTTC. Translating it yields CASGDRAKNIQYF.

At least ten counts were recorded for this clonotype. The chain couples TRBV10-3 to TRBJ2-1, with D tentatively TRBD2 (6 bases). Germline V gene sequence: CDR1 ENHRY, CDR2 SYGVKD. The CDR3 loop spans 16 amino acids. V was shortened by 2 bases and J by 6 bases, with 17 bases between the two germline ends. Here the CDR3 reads CAISEAAVLARNEQFF. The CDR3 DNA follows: TGTGCCATCAGTGAGGCCGCCGTGCTAGCGCGCAATGAGCAGTTCTTC.

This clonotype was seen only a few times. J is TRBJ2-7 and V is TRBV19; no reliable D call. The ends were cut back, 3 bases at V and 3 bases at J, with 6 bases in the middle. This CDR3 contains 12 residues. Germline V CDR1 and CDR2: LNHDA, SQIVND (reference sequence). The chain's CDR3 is CASSILGYEQYF. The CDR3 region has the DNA TGTGCCAGTAGTATCCTTGGCTACGAGCAGTACTTC.

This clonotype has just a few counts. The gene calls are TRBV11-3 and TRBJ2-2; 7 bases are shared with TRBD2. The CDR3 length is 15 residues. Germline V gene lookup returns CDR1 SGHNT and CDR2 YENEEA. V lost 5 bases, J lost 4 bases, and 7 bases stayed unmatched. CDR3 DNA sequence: TGTGCCAGCAGCCCTACCGGGACTACCACCGGGGAGCTGTTTTTT. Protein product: CASSPTGTTTGELFF.

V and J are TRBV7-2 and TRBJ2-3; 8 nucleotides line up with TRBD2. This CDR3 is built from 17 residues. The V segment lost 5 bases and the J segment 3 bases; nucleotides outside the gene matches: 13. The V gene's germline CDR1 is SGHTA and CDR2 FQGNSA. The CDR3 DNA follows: TGTGCCAGCAGCGCCAAGTGGGGACGGGGGGGGACAGATACGCAGTATTTT. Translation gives CASSAKWGRGGTDTQYF.

CDR3 sequence reads: CASSLAGIGYGYTF. The CDR3 region has the DNA TGTGCCAGCAGCTTGGCTGGAATCGGGTATGGCTACACCTTC. V and J are TRBV7-2 and TRBJ1-2; D gene uncertain. The CDR3 contains 14 residues. Germline CDR1 is SGHTA and CDR2 is FQGNSA. Between the trimmed V and J ends, which lost 3 bases and 5 bases, there was a span of 13 bases.

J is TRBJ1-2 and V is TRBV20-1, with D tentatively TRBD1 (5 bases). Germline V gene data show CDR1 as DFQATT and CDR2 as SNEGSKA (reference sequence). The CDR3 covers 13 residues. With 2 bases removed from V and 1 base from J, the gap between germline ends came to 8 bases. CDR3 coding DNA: TGCAGTGCTAGACAGGGCGGTAACTATGGCTACACCTTC. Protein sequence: CSARQGGNYGYTF.

The CDR3 DNA is TGCAGTGCCGCGGACAGGGTCGGAAACACCATATATTTT. Translation: CSAADRVGNTIYF. The J gene is TRBJ1-3, the V gene TRBV20-1, with 8 positions matching TRBD1. The germline V gene has CDR1 DFQATT and CDR2 SNEGSKA (reference sequence). V was clipped by 6 bases and J by 4 bases; unmatched bases: 5. The CDR3 spans 13 residues.

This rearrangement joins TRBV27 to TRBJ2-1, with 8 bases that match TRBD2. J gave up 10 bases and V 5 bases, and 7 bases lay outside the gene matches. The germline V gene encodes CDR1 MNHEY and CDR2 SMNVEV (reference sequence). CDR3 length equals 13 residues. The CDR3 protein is CASSLYSGAEQFF. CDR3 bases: TGTGCCAGCAGTCTCTATAGCGGGGCCGAGCAGTTCTTC.

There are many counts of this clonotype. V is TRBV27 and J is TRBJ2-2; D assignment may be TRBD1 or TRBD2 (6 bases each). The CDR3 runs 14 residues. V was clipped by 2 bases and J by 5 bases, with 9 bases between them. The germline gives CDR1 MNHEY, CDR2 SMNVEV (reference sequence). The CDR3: CASSLIGGTGELFF. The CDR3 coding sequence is TGTGCCAGCAGTTTAATAGGGGGGACCGGGGAGCTGTTTTTT.

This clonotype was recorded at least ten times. CDR3 sequence (DNA): TGTGCCAGCAGTGAAGGACTATGGGGCGATACGCAGTATTTT. Translating gives CASSEGLWGDTQYF. The chain combines TRBV6-1 with TRBJ2-3, with D perhaps being TRBD1 or TRBD2 (5 bases each). This CDR3 spans 14 amino acids. The V gene's germline CDR1 is MNHNS and CDR2 SASEGT. V was clipped by 1 base and J by 6 bases, with 11 bases between them.

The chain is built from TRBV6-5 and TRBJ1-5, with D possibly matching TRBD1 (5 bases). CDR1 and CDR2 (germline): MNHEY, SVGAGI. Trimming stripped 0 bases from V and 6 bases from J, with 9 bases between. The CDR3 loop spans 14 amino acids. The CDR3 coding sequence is TGTGCCAGCAGTTACTCATCAGGGATTCAGCCCCAGCATTTT. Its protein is CASSYSSGIQPQHF.

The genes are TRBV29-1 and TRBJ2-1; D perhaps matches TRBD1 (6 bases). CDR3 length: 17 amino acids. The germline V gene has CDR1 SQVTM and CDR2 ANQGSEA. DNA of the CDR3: TGCAGTGTTAACGCCACAGGGAAAACCATCTCCTACAATGAGCAGTTCTTC. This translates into CSVNATGKTISYNEQFF.

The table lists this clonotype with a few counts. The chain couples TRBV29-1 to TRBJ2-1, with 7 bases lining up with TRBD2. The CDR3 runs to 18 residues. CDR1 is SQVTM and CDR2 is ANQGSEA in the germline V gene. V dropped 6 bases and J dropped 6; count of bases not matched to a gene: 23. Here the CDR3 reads CSVAGGGNVQLSGNEQFF. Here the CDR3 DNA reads TGCAGCGTCGCCGGGGGAGGGAATGTCCAGCTTTCAGGCAATGAGCAGTTCTTC.

The chain's CDR3 is CASSRPGREYEQYF. The CDR3 nucleotides read TGCGCCAGCAGCCGACCGGGACGGGAATACGAGCAGTACTTC. This chain uses TRBV4-1 with TRBJ2-7; D could derive from TRBD1 or TRBD2 (5 bases each). Germline CDR1 and CDR2: MGHRA and YSYEKL. V lost 4 bases and J lost 4, with 14 bases in between. This CDR3 is built from 14 residues.

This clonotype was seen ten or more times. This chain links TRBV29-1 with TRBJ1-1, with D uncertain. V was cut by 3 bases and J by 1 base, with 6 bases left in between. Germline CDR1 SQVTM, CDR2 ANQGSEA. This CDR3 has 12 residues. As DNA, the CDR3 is TGCAGCGTTGATCCCGGGAACACTGAAGCTTTCTTT. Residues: CSVDPGNTEAFF.

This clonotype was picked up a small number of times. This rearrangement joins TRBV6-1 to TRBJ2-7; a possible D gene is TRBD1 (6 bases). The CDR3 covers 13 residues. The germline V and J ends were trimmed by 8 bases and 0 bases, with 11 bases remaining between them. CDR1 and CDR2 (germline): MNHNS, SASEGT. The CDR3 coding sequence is TGTGCCAGCGCAACAGGGAGCTCCTACGAGCAGTACTTC. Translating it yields CASATGSSYEQYF.

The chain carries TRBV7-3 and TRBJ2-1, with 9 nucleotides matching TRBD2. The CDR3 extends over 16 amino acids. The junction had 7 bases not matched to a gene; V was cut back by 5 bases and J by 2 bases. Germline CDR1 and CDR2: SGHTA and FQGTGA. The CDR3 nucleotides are TGTGCCAGCAGCCGAGCTAGCGGGACAACCTACAATGAGCAGTTCTTC. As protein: CASSRASGTTYNEQFF.

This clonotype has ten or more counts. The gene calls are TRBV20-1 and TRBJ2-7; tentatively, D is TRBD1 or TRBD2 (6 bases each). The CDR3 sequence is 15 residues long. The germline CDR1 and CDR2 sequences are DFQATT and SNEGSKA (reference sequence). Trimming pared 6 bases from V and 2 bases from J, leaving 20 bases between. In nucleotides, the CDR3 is TGCAGTGCCCCCGTGGGGGCGGGGAAGACCTACGAGCAGTACTTC. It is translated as CSAPVGAGKTYEQYF.

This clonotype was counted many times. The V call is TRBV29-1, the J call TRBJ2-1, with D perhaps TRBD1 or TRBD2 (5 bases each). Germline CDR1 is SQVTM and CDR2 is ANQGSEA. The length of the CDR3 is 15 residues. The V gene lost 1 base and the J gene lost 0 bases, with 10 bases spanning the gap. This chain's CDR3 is CSVEVGGTSYNEQFF. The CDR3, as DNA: TGCAGCGTTGAAGTTGGTGGGACCTCCTACAATGAGCAGTTCTTC.